This T cell receptor beta chain originates from a study of OX40 agonist ivuxolimab in advanced cancers. Turning to the study itself: Participants could have had prior anti-PD-1, anti-PD-L1 or anti-CTLA-4 therapy, and around 40% had some. Study results and caveats: At doses 0.1 to 3.0 mg/kg, CD4+ and CD8+ clones expanded. In CD8+ T cells, expanded clones were on average more numerous than in CD4+.

The CDR3 consists of 15 residues. Trimming took 0 bases from V and 4 from J; bases not matched to a gene: 3. Germline V gene data show CDR1 as MGHRA and CDR2 as YSYEKL. This clone was seen only a few times. What it recognizes is unknown. Repertoires were generated with immunoSEQ multiplex PCR, while TCRdb's copy carries only in-frame clones and drops some. The table includes tens of thousands of clones, roughly 87% detected once. The sample consisted of CD4+ or CD8+ T cells sorted from blood, taken in a trial of the OX40 agonist ivuxolimab. The receptor's source is an adult with an advanced solid tumor such as melanoma, head and neck, liver or kidney cancer. This chain joins TRBV4-1 and TRBJ1-2, with 9 positions matching TRBD1. This CDR3 is CASSQDVQGAYGYTF. The CDR3 DNA follows: TGCGCCAGCAGCCAAGATGTACAGGGGGCCTATGGCTACACCTTC.